This T cell receptor beta chain came from a study of shared clonotypes between healthy human individuals (dated by TCRdb to 2020 to 2021). Regarding the research as a whole: The cohort comprised a couple of women and a few men aged 18 to 49 years. Per donor, three plates each were used for CD4 naive and CD4 memory, two for CD8 naive, and one for CD8 memory. Blood TCR repertoires of several healthy adults were deeply sequenced to estimate repertoire size and the extent of clonotype sharing between individuals. Leukapheresis yielded between about 0.9 and 9.5 billion PBMCs per donor. Different laboratories and diverse techniques were used to prepare libraries and sequence TCR repertoires, to increase sequencing depth and limit assay-specific biases.

TCR CDR3 regions were amplified from genomic DNA by multiplex PCR using the deep immunoSEQ assay. For each cell subset, the extracted genomic DNA was distributed evenly across all wells of several immunoSEQ 96-well plates, and each plate served as one replicate. For sorted subsets, about 200 ng genomic DNA, equal to 25,000 to 35,000 T cell genomes, was loaded into each replicate PCR. The purified libraries were quantified using a Qubit 3.0 fluorometer, sized with a Bioanalyzer 2100, and then quantified again using the KAPA Library Quantification kit. Every immunoSEQ 96-well plate was sequenced on a separate single-read 150-cycle Illumina NextSeq 550 flow cell. The authors' pipeline ran thus. Because the immunoSEQ output held only junctional sequences and lacked quality scores, the filtering could not match the filtering applied to full-length reads. To assign V/J genes and CDR3, sequences were annotated using PyIR, a Python wrapper for IgBLAST v1.9, with IMGT germline references. Reads were removed for weak V/J assignments (E-value above 1e-6), missing CDR3, stop codons, out-of-frame junctions, or ambiguous translated residues. V3J clonotypes were defined by identical inferred V gene, J gene, and CDR3 amino acid sequence. To compute the percentage overlap between repertoires, the number of shared unique clonotypes was divided by the size of the smaller repertoire. Richness of each repertoire was evaluated using RTK rarefaction, the Chao1 estimator, and Recon v2.1 estimates of unobserved clonotypes. For all TCRbeta clonotypes obtained by the gDNA method from four donors, generation probabilities were computed with OLGA. The clones in this table, taken by TCRdb from immuneACCESS, are in-frame only. Not every clone is retained; where verified, under half of the shortfall comes from an unresolved V gene, and the cause of the rest is unknown. V, J and clone size reflect that table, while D and trimming were determined from the DNA. Recorded for this sample are over 2 million clones; roughly 94% of them occurred a single time. The ten biggest clones cover 0.9% to 1.3% of the sample.

About this clone itself: Its specific antigen is unknown. Base qualities are not at hand, and no much larger clone is one base apart.

The trim is 1 base for V and 10 bases for J, with a gap of 7 bases between the germline ends. Spanning cysteine to phenylalanine, the CDR3 consists of 12 amino acids. The entry retains the CDR3 DNA only, 36 bases that are in frame from base 1. As encoded in the germline V gene (reference sequence), CDR1 is LNHDA while CDR2 is SQIVND. For the CD8 naive samples, CD45RO-negative cells were positively selected for CCR7, yielding a CD45RA+CCR7+ population from which TemRA cells were excluded. Donors were healthy HIV-negative adults with no recently reported acute infections or vaccinations. Only Caucasian adults living in Nashville, Tennessee, USA were represented among the donors. Blood was obtained by leukapheresis, after which PBMCs were separated by Ficoll-Histopaque density gradient centrifugation and cryopreserved in liquid nitrogen vapor phase. Analytical flow cytometry was used to check the purity and quantity of every magnetically sorted T cell population. Genomic DNA was isolated from each sorted fraction and quantified by UV absorbance on a Nanodrop 2000c.

The full study reports these points: Larger estimated clonotype richness was generally found for naive subsets than for memory subsets. Sampling was limited to blood, and TCR repertoires in tissue likely differ from TCR repertoires in blood. Across four donors, approximately 5% of naive CD4, roughly 3.3% of naive CD8, 2.3% of memory CD4, and over 0.35% of memory CD8 clonotypes were shared. Clonotypes shared by all four sorted-subset donors showed higher generation probabilities than non-shared clonotypes. Incomplete sequencing was indicated by rarefaction of sorted-subset datasets, despite the large sequencing depth. Based on pairwise subsampling, the degree of clonotype sharing among donors was expected to be affected by sequencing depth. The small number of donors limited the genetic and exposure-history diversity represented.

This receptor chain uses TRBV19 and TRBJ2-2; no D gene can be assigned with confidence. Sequencing used naive CD8+ T cells sorted from blood. This specimen's cell subset or site label, per the study, means: CD45RA+CCR7+. This clonotype was obtained from a young man in good health. The CDR3 in this case is CASSIAPLELFF. The nucleotides read TGTGCCAGTAGTATAGCCCCGTTGGAGCTGTTTTTT.